This T cell receptor beta chain derives from a study of blood T cell repertoires in COVID-19. Overall study: There were acute and convalescent COVID-19 samples, and they came from the United States, Italy and Spain. From T cells, B-cell-depleted T cells, or PBMCs came the material, which was cDNA or gDNA.

Germline values: CDR1 SNHLY, CDR2 FYNNEI. V lost 1 base and J 15 bases, leaving 13 bases between the germline ends. The CDR3 runs 12 residues. Original analysis: Scientists estimated how many nucleated cells there were by amplifying reference gene primers. Libraries were prepared by immunoSEQ multiplex PCR; TCRdb keeps only in-frame clonotypes and omits some of them. The D gene and trimming were derived from the DNA, and the V and J assignments and clone size from that table. The sample contains 200,000 to 300,000 clones, approximately 87% of which appear only once. Specimen: peripheral blood. The TCR originated in a human donor in a cohort sampled during active COVID-19. The gene calls are TRBV2 and TRBJ2-1; D is possibly TRBD1 (5 bases). CDR3 sequence (DNA): TGTGCCAGCAGTGAAGTGGGCAGGGTGGGGTTCTTC. Its protein is CASSEVGRVGFF.